Presented here are 3 T cell receptor beta chains from one specimen sequenced in a study of shared clonotypes between healthy human individuals. Naive CD8 cells were CD45RO-negative, positively selected for CCR7, excluding terminally differentiated effector memory CD45RA+ cells. TCRdb's copy holds only in-frame clones and misses some; the assay was immunoSEQ multiplex PCR. The sample shows roughly 890,000 clones, around 92% of them seen only once. Source material: naive CD8+ T cells sorted from blood. The receptors were gathered from a young man in good health.

The chain links TRBV27 to TRBJ2-7, with D tentatively TRBD1 (5 bases). CDR1 is MNHEY, CDR2 SMNVEV, per germline (reference sequence). Trimming left V 4 bases short and J 1 base short, with 11 bases between. The CDR3 has 14 amino acids. CDR3 sequence: CASSYWAGSYEQYF. The CDR3, as DNA: TGTGCCAGCAGTTACTGGGCAGGGTCCTACGAGCAGTACTTC.

The chain recombines TRBV7-2 with TRBJ2-1; D is ambiguous. Germline loops: CDR1 SGHTA, CDR2 FQGNSA. The CDR3 spans 12 residues. V lost 5 bases to trimming and J lost 10 bases, with 12 bases between them. The CDR3 reads CASSQEKWEQFF. In DNA, the CDR3 is TGTGCCAGCAGCCAGGAGAAATGGGAGCAGTTCTTC.

The chain uses TRBV20-1 and TRBJ2-4; maybe TRBD2 (6 bases). Germline assignment: CDR1 DFQATT and CDR2 SNEGSKA (reference sequence). There are 11 residues in the CDR3. V gave up 7 bases and J gave up 6 bases, with 10 bases separating them. This chain's CDR3 is CSVMEGNIQYF. For the CDR3, the DNA is TGCAGTGTCATGGAGGGAAACATTCAGTACTTC.